The next 15 T cell receptor beta chains were all read from a single sample in a study of CD8 T cells in Susac syndrome. Random hexamers were used to reverse transcribe the RNA input (roughly 0.5 to 1 ug). TCRdb re-called the immunoSEQ multiplex PCR reads with MiXCR, one entry per CDR3 protein. Of 150,000 to 180,000 distinct CDR3 sequences in the sample, approximately 94% were seen once. Sequenced sample: CD8+ T cells from PBMCs. These receptors were obtained from a human donor with multiple sclerosis.

To note about this clonotype: One end of the junction fails to match germline, which may point to a read error. CDR3 sequence reads: CASSWVGNQETQYF. CDR3 bases: TGCGCCAGCAGCTGGGTAGGTAACCAGGAGACCCAGTACTTC. The chain has TRBV5-1 and TRBJ2-5; D gene ambiguous. Germline V gene sequence: CDR1 SGHRS, CDR2 YFSETQ. CDR3 length equals 14 residues.

The chain has TRBV5-1 and TRBJ2-1, with D perhaps matching TRBD1 (7 bases). Germline V gene sequence: CDR1 SGHRS, CDR2 YFSETQ. The CDR3 totals 15 residues. V was trimmed by 4 bases and J by 0 bases, leaving 11 bases between them. The CDR3 loop reads CASSGGTVSYNEQFF. The CDR3 DNA reads TGCGCCAGCAGCGGAGGGACAGTCTCCTACAATGAGCAGTTCTTC. Drawing the rest from reference TRBV5-1 and TRBJ2-1, the complete variable domain is KAGVTQTPRYLIKTRGQQVTLSCSPISGHRSVSWYQQTPGQGLQFLFEYFSETQRNKGNFPGRFSGRQFSNSRSEMNVSTLELGDSALYLCASSGGTVSYNEQFFGPGTRLTVL.

Only one count was recorded for this clonotype. The gene calls are TRBV27 and TRBJ2-5; 7 nucleotides line up with TRBD1. Germline V gene data show CDR1 as MNHEY and CDR2 as SMNVEV (reference sequence). The CDR3 contains 16 residues. The junction had 12 bases not matched to a gene; V was cut back by 6 bases and J by 2 bases. The CDR3 DNA reads as TGTGCCAGCAGCCCAGGGGGACACCGCTTGCAAGAGACCCAGTACTTC. The encoded protein is CASSPGGHRLQETQYF.

This sequence joins TRBV27 and TRBJ1-1, with 9 bases that match TRBD1. This CDR3 comprises 15 residues. The germline CDR1 and CDR2 sequences are MNHEY and SMNVEV (reference sequence). The junction had 9 bases not matched to a gene; V was cut back by 2 bases and J by 8 bases. The CDR3, as DNA: TGTGCCAGCAGTTTAAGTACAGGGGGCATTACGGAAGCTTTCTTT. This encodes CASSLSTGGITEAFF.

J is TRBJ1-2 and V is TRBV6-6; D is undetermined. There are 15 residues in the CDR3. The V and J ends lost 2 bases and 4 bases respectively, with 14 bases between them. Germline lookup yields CDR1 MNHNY and CDR2 SVGAGI (reference sequence). The CDR3 loop reads CASSYKEAQAYGYTF. The CDR3 nucleotides are TGTGCCAGCAGTTACAAGGAGGCCCAAGCCTATGGCTACACCTTC.

This chain joins TRBV12-3 or TRBV12-4 and TRBJ2-5, with 7 bases lining up with TRBD1. V trimming: 6 bases; J trimming: 0 bases; junction bases outside the gene matches: 4. The CDR3 runs 14 residues. The CDR3 DNA reads as TGTGCCAGCAGATACAGGGGATACCAAGAGACCCAGTACTTC. Amino acids: CASRYRGYQETQYF.

The V call is TRBV13, the J call TRBJ2-3, with 10 bases aligning to TRBD2. Germline CDR1 reads PRHDT; CDR2 reads FYEKMQ (reference sequence). V dropped 5 bases and J dropped 1; count of bases not matched to a gene: 12. The CDR3 sequence is 18 residues long. This CDR3 is CASSPKPAAGGRTDTQYF. CDR3 in DNA: TGTGCCAGCAGCCCCAAGCCGGCAGCGGGGGGGCGCACAGATACGCAGTATTTT.

The V and J genes are TRBV12-3 or TRBV12-4 and TRBJ2-1; 8 nucleotides agree with TRBD2. The CDR3 is 15 residues long. The V and J ends lost 4 bases and 5 bases, in that order; junction bases with no gene match: 7. In DNA, the CDR3 is TGTGCCAGCAGTTCCGGCGGGGGGCGGAACAATGAGCAGTTCTTC. Residues: CASSSGGGRNNEQFF.

The gene calls are TRBV29-1 and TRBJ2-1; no reliable D call. The CDR3 extends over 10 amino acids. Germline V gene lookup returns CDR1 SQVTM and CDR2 ANQGSEA. V was clipped by 5 bases and J by 10 bases, with 9 bases between them. CDR3 region: CSVSEVEQFF. The CDR3 region has the DNA TGCAGCGTTTCGGAAGTCGAGCAGTTCTTC.

The chain employs TRBV12-3 or TRBV12-4 and TRBJ2-5; D call uncertain. V was clipped by 6 bases and J by 8 bases, with 13 bases between them. CDR3 length: 12 residues. As DNA, the CDR3 is TGTGCCAGCAGCCCCTACCCGGGTACCCAGTACTTC. Translating it yields CASSPYPGTQYF.

The gene calls are TRBV29-1 and TRBJ2-7, with D tentatively TRBD1 or TRBD2 (5 bases each). The CDR3 consists of 12 residues. Germline CDR1 is SQVTM and CDR2 is ANQGSEA. Trimming removed 6 bases from V and 3 bases from J, with 12 bases in between. CDR3: CSVRRDGYEQYF. The CDR3 coding sequence is TGCAGCGTCCGCCGGGACGGCTACGAGCAGTACTTC.

This rearrangement joins TRBV11-3 to TRBJ1-1; D is uncertain. This CDR3 is built from 13 residues. Germline V gene sequence: CDR1 SGHNT, CDR2 YENEEA. V was cut by 3 bases and J by 0 bases, with 5 bases left in between. This chain's CDR3 is CASSFNLNTEAFF. The CDR3, as DNA: TGTGCCAGCAGCTTTAACTTGAACACTGAAGCTTTCTTT. The full variable domain, in which reference TRBV11-3 and TRBJ1-1 provide the parts outside the CDR3, is EAGVVQSPRYKIIEKKQPVAFWCNPISGHNTLYWYLQNLGQGPELLIRYENEEAVDDSQLPKDRFSAERLKGVDSTLKIQPAELGDSAVYLCASSFNLNTEAFFGQGTRLTVV.

The J gene is TRBJ2-7, the V gene TRBV29-1; 11 bases are a match to TRBD1. The V gene end was trimmed by 7 bases and the J gene end by 5 bases; junction bases not matched to a gene: 4. The CDR3 runs to 12 residues. Germline values: CDR1 SQVTM, CDR2 ANQGSEA. CDR3 coding DNA: TGCAGCGCCGGACAGGGGGCCCACGAGCAGTACTTC. Translating gives CSAGQGAHEQYF.

The chain employs TRBV9 and TRBJ1-2; TRBD1 might be the D (6 bases). The CDR3 runs 16 residues. The V and J ends lost 1 base and 4 bases respectively, with 17 bases between them. CDR1 SGDLS and CDR2 YYNGEE come from the germline V gene. The CDR3 spells CASSVKGTGIPYGYTF. The CDR3 region has the DNA TGTGCCAGCAGCGTAAAAGGTACAGGGATACCCTATGGCTACACCTTC. Full variable domain (remainder filled in from reference TRBV9 and TRBJ1-2): DSGVTQTPKHLITATGQRVTLRCSPRSGDLSVYWYQQSLDQGLQFLIQYYNGEERAKGNILERFSAQQFPDLHSELNLSSLELGDSALYFCASSVKGTGIPYGYTFGSGTRLTVV.

The chain employs TRBV4-3 and TRBJ2-7, with a weak D call TRBD2 (6 bases). Germline V CDR1 and CDR2: LGHNA, YSLEER. The CDR3 runs to 15 residues. Between the trimmed V and J ends, which lost 1 base and 2 bases, there was a span of 12 bases. In nucleotides, the CDR3 is TGCGCCAGCAGCCAAGCCTTGGGGGGAGCCTACGAGCAGTACTTC. Translating gives CASSQALGGAYEQYF.